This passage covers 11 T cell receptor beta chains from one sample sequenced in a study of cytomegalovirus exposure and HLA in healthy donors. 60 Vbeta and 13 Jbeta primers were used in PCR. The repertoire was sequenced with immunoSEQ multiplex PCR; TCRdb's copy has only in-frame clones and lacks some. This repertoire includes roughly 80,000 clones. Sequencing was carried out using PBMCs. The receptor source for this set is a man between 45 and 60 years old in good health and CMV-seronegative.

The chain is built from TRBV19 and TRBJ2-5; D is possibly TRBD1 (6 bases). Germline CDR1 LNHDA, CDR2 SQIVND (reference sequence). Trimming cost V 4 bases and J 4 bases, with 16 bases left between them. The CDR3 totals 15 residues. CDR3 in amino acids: CASSTPPGAGETQYF. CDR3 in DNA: TGTGCCAGTAGTACTCCCCCAGGGGCCGGAGAGACCCAGTACTTC.

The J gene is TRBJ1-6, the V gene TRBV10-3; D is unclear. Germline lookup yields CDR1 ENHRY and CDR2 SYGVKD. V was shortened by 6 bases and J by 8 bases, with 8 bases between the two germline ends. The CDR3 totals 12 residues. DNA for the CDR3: TGTGCCATCAGGGGCAGAGATTCACCCCTCCACTTT. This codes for CAIRGRDSPLHF.

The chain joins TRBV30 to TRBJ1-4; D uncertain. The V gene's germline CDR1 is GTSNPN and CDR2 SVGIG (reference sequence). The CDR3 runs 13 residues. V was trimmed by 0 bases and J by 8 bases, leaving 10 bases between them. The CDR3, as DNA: TGTGCCTGGAGTGTAGAACAACCAGAAAAACTGTTTTTT. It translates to CAWSVEQPEKLFF.

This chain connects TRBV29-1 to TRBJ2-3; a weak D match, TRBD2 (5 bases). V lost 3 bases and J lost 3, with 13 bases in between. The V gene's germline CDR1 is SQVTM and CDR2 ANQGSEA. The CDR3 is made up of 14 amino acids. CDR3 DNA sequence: TGCAGCGTTGAGCGACTACTCAGGACAGATACGCAGTATTTT. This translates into CSVERLLRTDTQYF.

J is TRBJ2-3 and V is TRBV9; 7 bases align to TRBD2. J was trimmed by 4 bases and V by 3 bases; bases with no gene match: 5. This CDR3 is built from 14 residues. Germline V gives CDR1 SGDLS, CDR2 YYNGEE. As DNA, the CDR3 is TGTGCCAGCAGCGCCCGACTAGCCCCAGATACGCAGTATTTT. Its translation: CASSARLAPDTQYF.

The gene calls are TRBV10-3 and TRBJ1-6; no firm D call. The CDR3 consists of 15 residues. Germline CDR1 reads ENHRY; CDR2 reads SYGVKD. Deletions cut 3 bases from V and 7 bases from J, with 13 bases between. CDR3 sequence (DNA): TGTGCCATCAGTGACCTCGCGGGTTCGAATTCACCCCTCCACTTT. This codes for CAISDLAGSNSPLHF.

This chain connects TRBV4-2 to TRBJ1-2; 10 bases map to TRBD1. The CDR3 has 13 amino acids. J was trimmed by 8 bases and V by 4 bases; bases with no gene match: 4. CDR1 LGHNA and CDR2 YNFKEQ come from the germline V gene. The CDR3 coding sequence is TGTGCCAGCAGCCTGACAGGGGGCCGGGGCTACACCTTC. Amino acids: CASSLTGGRGYTF.

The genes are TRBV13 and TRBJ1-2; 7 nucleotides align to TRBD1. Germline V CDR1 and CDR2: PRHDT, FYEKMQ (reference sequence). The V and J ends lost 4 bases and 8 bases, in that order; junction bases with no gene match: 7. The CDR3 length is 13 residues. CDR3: CASSSGTEYGYTF. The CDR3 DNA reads TGTGCCAGCAGCTCCGGGACAGAATACGGCTACACCTTC.

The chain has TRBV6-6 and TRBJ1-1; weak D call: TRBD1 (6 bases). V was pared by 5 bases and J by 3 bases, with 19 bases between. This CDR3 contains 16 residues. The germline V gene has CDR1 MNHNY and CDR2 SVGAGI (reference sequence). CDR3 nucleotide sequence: TGTGCCAGCAGTCAAAATTGGGGGCTGCAGGACACTGAAGCTTTCTTT. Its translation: CASSQNWGLQDTEAFF.

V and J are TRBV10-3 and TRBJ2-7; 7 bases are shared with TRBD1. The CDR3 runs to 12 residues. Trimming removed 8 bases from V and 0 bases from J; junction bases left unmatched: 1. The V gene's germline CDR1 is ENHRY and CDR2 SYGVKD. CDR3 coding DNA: TGTGCCATCGGGACAGCCTCCTACGAGCAGTACTTC. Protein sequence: CAIGTASYEQYF.

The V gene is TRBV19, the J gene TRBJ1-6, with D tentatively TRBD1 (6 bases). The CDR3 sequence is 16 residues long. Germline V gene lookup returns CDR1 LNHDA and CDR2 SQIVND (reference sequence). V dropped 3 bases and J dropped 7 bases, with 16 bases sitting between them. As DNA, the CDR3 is TGTGCCAGTAGTATGACCTCCGGGACACCGAATTCACCCCTCCACTTT. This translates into CASSMTSGTPNSPLHF.